This T cell receptor beta chain was captured by sequencing in a study of CD8 T cells in ankylosing spondylitis (dated 2017 in TCRdb). Concerning the study at large: T cell receptor beta repertoires were profiled in healthy donors and ankylosing spondylitis patients so that disease-linked TCR variants could be found. Peripheral blood was sampled, and synovial fluid was also collected from ankylosing spondylitis patients. The full study cohort comprised around 23 ankylosing spondylitis patients and 85 to 120 healthy donors. The research as a whole found: The disease-linked clones had a CD8+ phenotype and were found at relatively low frequencies in peripheral blood. Significant enrichment of the disease-linked clones was reported in matched synovial fluid samples from ankylosing spondylitis patients. Some motif variants were previously reported in synovial fluid and blood of reactive arthritis patients, suggesting common disease-initiation mechanisms. A TCR beta motif made up of several highly homologous amino acid variants appeared to be characteristic of blood from ankylosing spondylitis patients.

Concerning this clonotype: The antigen this receptor binds is unknown. Base qualities are not at hand, and no much larger clone is one base apart.

Sequencing relied on an Illumina HiSeq 2500. TCR beta libraries were prepared by quantitative 5'-RACE with molecular barcodes. The paper's data handling went like this. A new computational method, built on a probabilistic model of VDJ rearrangement, was used to identify disease-linked TCR variants. TCRdb applied fastp at Q25 and MiXCR to the public reads, then kept only in-frame beta chains. A single entry per CDR3 protein holds the most common genes and DNA from its merged rows. In this record, the V and J calls reflect TCRdb's handling and not the investigators' own analysis. In this sample the table shows under 250,000 distinct CDR3 sequences, roughly 32% of which occur a single time. Jointly, the top ten make up around 4.5% of the sample. Reading from cysteine to phenylalanine, the CDR3 counts 15 amino acids. Only the CDR3 portion is preserved as DNA: 45 bases, with reading frame beginning at the first base. Compared with germline, V lacks 3 bases and J lacks 3 bases; bases without a gene match: 4. CDR1 and CDR2, looked up from the germline V gene (reference sequence), are LNHNV and YYDKDF.

This chain is built from TRBV15 and TRBJ1-2, with 10 middle bases fitting TRBD1. The source is a male donor with ankylosing spondylitis or in good health (not recorded which). What was sequenced was blood, either unsorted or a sorted T cell fraction (not recorded which). The sequenced DNA is TGTGCCACCAGCAGCCCCGGGACAGGGGACTATGGCTACACCTTC. It is translated as CATSSPGTGDYGYTF.